Here is one T cell receptor beta chain with its context. Its recognized antigen is unknown. Base qualities are not at hand, and no much larger clone is one base apart. This sample stems from a study of blood T cell repertoires in COVID-19 (dated by TCRdb to 2018 to 2020). About the study as a whole: Samples covering the acute and convalescent phases of COVID-19 were provided by collaborators in the United States, Italy and Spain. The material from the prospective study consisted of cDNA or gDNA derived from T cells, B-cell-depleted T cells, or PBMCs. The dataset comprised deeply sampled blood TCRbeta repertoires from subjects exposed to, actively infected with, or recovered from COVID-19. The repertoires were released in a freely available public database meant as a resource for research on the immune response to SARS-CoV-2. Samples came from the ongoing ImmuneRACE study (first 160 participants) plus 1,254 subjects from 6 global collaborators. A de-identified subject ID, COVID-19 status, age in years and sex were almost always included in the sample metadata. Where HLA class I and class II types were available, the types were taken from metadata supplied by the sample provider, not from assay-based typing.

General conclusions and limits of the study: The amount of clinical and demographic metadata varied by source and participant and was provided uncurated.

Based on the germline V gene, the CDR1 and CDR2 sequences are MDHEN and SYDVKM. CDR3 length: 16 amino acids, cysteine to phenylalanine. The retained sequence is limited to the CDR3, 48 bases, with the frame set at the first base. Germline trimming: 6 bases from V, 0 bases from J; junction bases outside gene matches: 7. At one collaborating source in Seattle, patients were enrolled during active infection and were followed longitudinally through the course of disease. The collaborating institutions used their own protocols to collect whole blood in K2EDTA tubes. For TCRbeta analysis, collaborators shipped samples in one of three forms: frozen whole blood, isolated PBMCs, or DNA extracted from either of those sample types. TCRbeta CDR3 regions were amplified from genomic DNA by means of the immunoSEQ Assay, a bias-controlled multiplex PCR. The authors processed their data as follows. Within the assay, amplification of reference gene primers was used to estimate how many nucleated cells each sample contained. To quantify the absolute abundance of each unique TCRbeta CDR3 rearrangement, sequence reads were collapsed and filtered. For each sample, productive Simpson clonality was calculated as the square root of Simpson's diversity index over productive rearrangements. The table was pulled from immuneACCESS by TCRdb, which kept in-frame rearrangements only. Such tables lose some clones; where checked, under half of the loss comes from unresolved V genes, and the rest has no known cause. The V and J calls and clone size are taken from that table; D and trimming were inferred from the DNA. The sample table shows 170,000 or so clones, and around four fifths are seen once. Jointly, the top ten make up 6.5% to 9% of the sample.

What was sequenced was peripheral blood. The chain was built from TRBV28 and TRBJ1-5; TRBD1 lines up with 8 middle nucleotides. The sequence was collected from a woman in her 40s with COVID-19, enrolled during active disease. The DNA sequence follows: TGTGCCAGCAGCGGGCAGGGGGCGCTTAGCAATCAGCCCCAGCATTTT. This translates into CASSGQGALSNQPQHF.